Listed below are T cell receptor beta chains from one sample, sequenced in a study of CD8 T cells in Susac syndrome. One entry per CDR3 protein, called by TCRdb with MiXCR from the immunoSEQ multiplex PCR reads. Among some 260,000 distinct CDR3 sequences listed, roughly 93% were seen once. Specimen: CD4+ T cells from PBMCs. These receptors all stem from a human donor with multiple sclerosis. CDR3s include the opening cysteine and the closing phenylalanine or tryptophan. Each record gives: clone size, J gene, V gene, D gene, CDR3 DNA, CDR3 protein. The D gene is left open where the match is weak. For some rows the clone size is stated as once, few or many, or as a class when expanded; others skip it.

>.|TRBJ1-6|TRBV30|.
TGTGCCTGGATTACAGCTAATTCACCCCTCCACTTT
CAWITANSPLHF
>.|TRBJ1-5|TRBV20-1|TRBD1
TGCAGTGCTACAGGGGGTTATCGCAATCAGCCCCAGCATTTT
CSATGGYRNQPQHF
>.|TRBJ2-1|TRBV5-1|.
TGCGCCAGCAGCTTGTCGAGAAACAATGAGCAGTTCTTC
CASSLSRNNEQFF
>.|TRBJ2-5|TRBV6-1|.
TGTGCCAGCAGCCAGATGTCGGAGACCCAGTACTTC
CASSQMSETQYF
>once|TRBJ1-1|TRBV5-6|.
TGTGCCAGCAGCTTGGGAACCCCTCGCACTGAAGCTTTCTTT
CASSLGTPRTEAFF
>.|TRBJ2-3|TRBV10-2|.
TGCGCCAGCAGGAGGGACGTCTCAGATACGCAGTATTTT
CASRRDVSDTQYF
>once|TRBJ1-2|TRBV2|.
TGTGCCAGCAGTGTGGCGGGGTCACTGAATGGCTACACCTTC
CASSVAGSLNGYTF
>.|TRBJ2-7|TRBV5-1|.
TGCGCCAGCAGCCCGGGACCTTCCTCCTACGAGCAGTACTTC
CASSPGPSSYEQYF
>.|TRBJ1-4|TRBV2|.
TGTGCCTCATCGATACAGGGCCCGGGGGAAAAACTGTTTTTT
CASSIQGPGEKLFF
>.|TRBJ2-1|TRBV18|.
TGTGCCAGCTCCCCTCGGGCAGGGGGGGACAATGAGCAGTTCTTC
CASSPRAGGDNEQFF
>.|TRBJ2-7|TRBV12-3/TRBV12-4|.
TGTGCCAGCAGACTGGACGGATCCTACGAGCAGTACTTC
CASRLDGSYEQYF
>.|TRBJ2-3|TRBV3-1|.
TGTGCCAGCAGCCAACTTGAGGGAGCAGATACGCAGTATTTT
CASSQLEGADTQYF
>.|TRBJ1-5|TRBV20-1|.
TGCAGTGCTAGAGAGGGGTATGGAAATCAGCCCCAGCATTTT
CSAREGYGNQPQHF
>.|TRBJ1-2|TRBV9|.
TGTGCCAGCAGCGTAGGAGGGGCGGGAAACTATGGCTACACCTTC
CASSVGGAGNYGYTF
>.|TRBJ2-3|TRBV13|TRBD2
TGTGCCAGCAGCTCCCGGACTAGCGGGGTAGGCGCAGATACGCAGTATTTT
CASSSRTSGVGADTQYF
>.|TRBJ1-1|TRBV9|.
TGTGCCAGCAGCGTAGAGAGGAGGCGAGGGGTGGCTTTCTTT
CASSVERRRGVAFF
>.|TRBJ2-5|TRBV5-1|TRBD2
TGCGCCAGCAGCTTTGCCGGAGCTAGCGGGGGAGGGGAGACCCAGTACTTC
CASSFAGASGGGETQYF
>few|TRBJ1-1|TRBV29-1|.
TGCAGCGTTGAATCCAGATTGAACACTGAAGCTTTCTTT
CSVESRLNTEAFF
>.|TRBJ1-6|TRBV6-5|.
TGTGCCAGCAGTTACTCGATGAATTCACCCCTCCACTTT
CASSYSMNSPLHF
>.|TRBJ1-2|TRBV24-1|.
TGTGCCACCAGTGCCGATGGTTTCACCCAAGCACATGGCTACACCTTC
CATSADGFTQAHGYTF
>.|TRBJ2-1|TRBV4-1|TRBD2
TGCGCCAGCAGCCAAGATTTGGCGGGGGAATACAATGAGCAGTTCTTC
CASSQDLAGEYNEQFF
>once|TRBJ1-2|TRBV29-1|TRBD1
TGCAGCGTTGAGACAGGGGGCGGTCTGTATGGCTACACCTTC
CSVETGGGLYGYTF